This T cell receptor (beta chain) came from a study of blood T cell repertoires in COVID-19. The germline V gene encodes CDR1 SEHNR and CDR2 FQNEAQ (reference sequence). This CDR3 contains 15 residues. The V and J ends lost 5 bases and 2 bases respectively, with 16 bases between them. Source study methods: Scientists estimated how many nucleated cells there were by amplifying reference gene primers. The repertoire was sequenced with immunoSEQ multiplex PCR; TCRdb's copy has only in-frame clones and lacks some. The V and J calls and clone size come from that table; D and trimming were worked out from the DNA. The data show over 250,000 clones, around 91% seen once. Participant reports of clinical history set cohort assignment. Symptom resolution, clearance, or two negative PCRs marked the recovered donors of Cohort 3.

Sequencing used PBMCs or T cells enriched from blood (not recorded which). The sequence came from a woman younger than 35 who had recovered from COVID-19. V usage is TRBV7-9 and J usage is TRBJ2-7; D is perhaps TRBD1 (6 bases). The CDR3, as DNA: TGTGCCAGCAGCCAGGTGGGGGCGAGTACCTACGAGCAGTACTTC. Protein product: CASSQVGASTYEQYF.